The 23 T cell receptor beta chains below all came from one sample that was sequenced in a study of T cells in Graves' hyperthyroidism and ophthalmopathy. Amplification yielded TCR beta CDR3 regions, with RNA transcripts as the source. First-round RT-PCR with HTBI primers amplified the TCR CDR3 region. TCRdb analysed the multiplex PCR reads with MiXCR anew, one entry per CDR3 protein. Among about 690,000 distinct CDR3 sequences listed, roughly a sixth were seen once. Material for sequencing was blood. The receptors were sampled from a man between 45 and 60 years old with Graves' hyperthyroidism.

The chain recombines TRBV5-1 with TRBJ2-3, with D uncertain. This CDR3 spans 16 amino acids. With 0 bases removed from V and 4 bases from J, the gap between germline ends came to 15 bases. The germline gives CDR1 SGHRS, CDR2 YFSETQ. CDR3 bases: TGCGCCAGCAGCTTGGTTGGTTTCGAATCCCCAGATACGCAGTATTTT. Protein: CASSLVGFESPDTQYF.

Only a few counts were recorded for this clonotype. J is TRBJ1-4 and V is TRBV27; 7 bases are a match to TRBD1. With V trimmed by 4 bases and J by 5 bases, 19 bases remained unmatched. This CDR3 contains 19 residues. Germline V gives CDR1 MNHEY, CDR2 SMNVEV (reference sequence). The CDR3 is CASSSKYDPGQPSNEKLFF. The CDR3 coding sequence is TGTGCCAGCAGTTCAAAATATGATCCGGGACAGCCGTCAAATGAAAAACTGTTTTTT.

This clonotype was detected many times. V gene TRBV2 combines with J gene TRBJ1-3; D ambiguous. Looked up from germline, CDR1 is SNHLY and CDR2 is FYNNEI. This CDR3 is built from 12 residues. Trimming stripped 7 bases from V and 4 bases from J, with 8 bases between. The CDR3 sequence: CASNAEGNTIYF. In nucleotides, the CDR3 is TGTGCCAGCAACGCTGAGGGAAACACCATATATTTT.

This clonotype was counted at least ten times. The rearrangement joins TRBV2 to TRBJ1-3; TRBD1 agrees at 11 bases. The germline V gene has CDR1 SNHLY and CDR2 FYNNEI. The V segment lost 5 bases and the J segment 0 bases; nucleotides outside the gene matches: 9. This CDR3 has 18 residues. The CDR3 DNA sequence: TGTGCCAGCAGTTGGGCCCGGGACAGGGGGAGCTCTGGAAACACCATATATTTT. Translated: CASSWARDRGSSGNTIYF.

This clonotype turned up a few times. The chain recombines TRBV19 with TRBJ1-6; a weak D match, TRBD1 (6 bases). This CDR3 spans 15 amino acids. Trimming took off 6 bases at V and 7 bases at J, with 16 bases between the two ends. The germline V gene has CDR1 LNHDA and CDR2 SQIVND (reference sequence). Here the CDR3 reads CASRTSDSSNSPLHF. The CDR3 DNA reads as TGTGCCAGTAGGACGTCGGACAGCTCCAATTCACCCCTCCACTTT.

The rearrangement uses TRBV19 and TRBJ2-1; TRBD2 matches at 9 bases. The CDR3 length is 15 residues. J gave up 6 bases and V 3 bases, and 6 bases lay outside the gene matches. Germline CDR1 reads LNHDA; CDR2 reads SQIVND (reference sequence). In DNA, the CDR3 is TGTGCCAGTAGTATTGGGCGGGAGGGCCGCAATGAGCAGTTCTTC. This sequence encodes CASSIGREGRNEQFF.

This clonotype was detected ten times or more. J is TRBJ2-7 and V is TRBV12-3 or TRBV12-4; 12 bases map to TRBD1. CDR3 length: 14 residues. V trimming: 4 bases; J trimming: 3 bases; junction bases outside the gene matches: 1. DNA for the CDR3: TGTGCCAGCAGTTGGGACAGGGGGCTCTACGAGCAGTACTTC. It encodes CASSWDRGLYEQYF.

The chain carries TRBV20-1 and TRBJ2-7; 11 bases are shared with TRBD1. Germline CDR1 is DFQATT and CDR2 is SNEGSKA (reference sequence). V trimming: 5 bases; J trimming: 4 bases; junction bases outside the gene matches: 28. The CDR3 length is 21 residues. In DNA, the CDR3 is TGCAGTGCTCCGGACAGGGGGCGAGGGCGCGGGAGGTCCCCTCGGGAATACGAGCAGTACTTC. It is translated as CSAPDRGRGRGRSPREYEQYF.

This clonotype was recorded many times. This rearrangement joins TRBV27 to TRBJ1-1; D uncertain. V dropped 3 bases and J dropped 6 bases, with 14 bases sitting between them. This CDR3 contains 14 residues. Germline V lookup: CDR1 MNHEY, CDR2 SMNVEV (reference sequence). In nucleotides, the CDR3 is TGTGCCAGCAGTTTCTCAACCCTTGGCGCTGAAGCTTTCTTT. Translated, it gives CASSFSTLGAEAFF.

J is TRBJ2-1 and V is TRBV30; TRBD2 matches 12 bases. Germline-derived CDR1 and CDR2 are GTSNPN and SVGIG (reference sequence). J was trimmed by 8 bases and V by 5 bases; bases with no gene match: 7. The CDR3 contains 14 residues. The DNA of the CDR3 is TGTGCCTGGGCTAGCGGGAGGGCCCAGGATGAGCAGTTCTTC. It specifies CAWASGRAQDEQFF.

This clonotype was recorded at least ten times. This chain connects TRBV28 to TRBJ2-7, with 7 nucleotides matching TRBD2. The CDR3 runs 14 residues. J gave up 0 bases and V 8 bases, and 7 bases lay outside the gene matches. CDR1 is MDHEN, CDR2 SYDVKM, per germline. The CDR3 DNA reads as TGTGCCAGCCAATTTAGCGGGTACTCCTACGAGCAGTACTTC. It translates to CASQFSGYSYEQYF.

The gene calls are TRBV2 and TRBJ2-5, with TRBD2 matching 12 bases. After removal of 5 bases from V and 5 bases from J, the junction contained 15 bases not matched to a gene. The CDR3 totals 18 residues. Germline V gives CDR1 SNHLY, CDR2 FYNNEI. CDR3 coding DNA: TGTGCCAGCAGTCCAATGGGGGGACTAGCGGGCTCCGCGGAGACCCAGTACTTC. Protein sequence: CASSPMGGLAGSAETQYF.

In its sample, this clonotype was seen once. The chain couples TRBV30 to TRBJ1-5; 8 bases line up with TRBD1. Germline values: CDR1 GTSNPN, CDR2 SVGIG (reference sequence). With 2 bases clipped from V and 6 bases from J, the junction kept 6 bases outside the gene matches. This CDR3 is built from 14 residues. CDR3 residues: CAWSQGAIGQPQHF. The CDR3 DNA sequence: TGTGCCTGGAGTCAGGGGGCTATAGGTCAGCCCCAGCATTTT.

This clonotype showed up many times. The rearrangement links TRBV12-3 or TRBV12-4 to TRBJ2-1; 8 nucleotides agree with TRBD2. This CDR3 is 14 amino acids long. Unmatched junction bases numbered 7, after V lost 8 bases and J lost 4 bases. The CDR3 sequence: CASSPGGLYNEQFF. The CDR3 DNA reads TGTGCCAGCTCCCCGGGGGGGTTGTACAATGAGCAGTTCTTC.

This clonotype was observed at least ten times. The rearrangement uses TRBV2 and TRBJ2-7; 7 bases are shared with TRBD2. This CDR3 contains 15 residues. Germline CDR1 SNHLY, CDR2 FYNNEI. V shed 5 bases, J shed 6 bases, and the junction held 13 bases outside the gene matches. The CDR3 coding sequence is TGTGCCAGCAGTTTGCTAGCGGCACTCCTAGGCGAGCAGTACTTC. Translation: CASSLLAALLGEQYF.

This clonotype was recorded at least ten times. The chain couples TRBV28 to TRBJ2-7; 14 bases line up with TRBD2. V shed 3 bases, J shed 5 bases, and the junction held 9 bases outside the gene matches. This CDR3 has 17 residues. Germline V gene lookup returns CDR1 MDHEN and CDR2 SYDVKM. As DNA, the CDR3 is TGTGCCAGCAGTTTCCCTCTGACTAGCGGGAGGGCCGACGAGCAGTACTTC. Translating it yields CASSFPLTSGRADEQYF.

This clonotype occurred many times. The rearrangement uses TRBV29-1 and TRBJ1-1; maybe TRBD1 (5 bases). The V gene lost 4 bases and the J gene lost 12 bases, with 15 bases spanning the gap. Germline V lookup: CDR1 SQVTM, CDR2 ANQGSEA. There are 11 residues in the CDR3. In DNA, the CDR3 is TGCAGCGTTGTGGGGGAAGCGCGTTCTTTCTTT. It yields the protein CSVVGEARSFF.

This clonotype has a handful of counts. The gene calls are TRBV14 and TRBJ2-5; D not certain. The CDR3 length is 13 residues. CDR1 and CDR2 (germline): SGHDN, FVKESK. The V end lost 4 bases, the J end lost 5 bases, and 11 bases lay between the germline ends. CDR3 region: CASSPGSWETQYF. The DNA of the CDR3 is TGTGCCAGCAGCCCCGGGTCCTGGGAGACCCAGTACTTC.

This clonotype was recorded at least ten times. The chain carries TRBV6-1 and TRBJ1-5; unclear D gene. The CDR3 is 14 amino acids. V was pared by 5 bases and J by 4 bases, with 12 bases between. Germline CDR1 MNHNS, CDR2 SASEGT. CDR3 region: CASSKGQANQPQHF. The CDR3 DNA sequence: TGTGCCAGCAGTAAAGGGCAGGCAAATCAGCCCCAGCATTTT.

This clonotype has ten or more counts. The gene calls are TRBV2 and TRBJ2-5; maybe TRBD2 (5 bases). This CDR3 comprises 14 residues. The V end was cut by 3 bases, the J end by 6 bases, with 14 bases between. Germline assignment: CDR1 SNHLY and CDR2 FYNNEI. The CDR3 here is CASSDTRAPKTQYF. The CDR3 coding sequence is TGTGCCAGCAGTGACACTAGAGCACCGAAGACCCAGTACTTC.

The chain joins TRBV7-6 to TRBJ2-2; 14 positions match TRBD2. The CDR3 contains 19 residues. The germline V gene has CDR1 SGHVS and CDR2 FNYEAQ. J was trimmed by 7 bases and V by 0 bases; bases with no gene match: 10. As DNA, the CDR3 is TGTGCCAGCAGCTTAGCGAAAATGGGACTAGCGGGAGAAGGCGGGGAGCTGTTTTTT. This sequence encodes CASSLAKMGLAGEGGELFF.

This clonotype was observed a handful of times. The chain combines TRBV14 with TRBJ1-3; no firm D call. The germline V gene has CDR1 SGHDN and CDR2 FVKESK. This CDR3 has 14 residues. The V end lost 0 bases, the J end lost 4 bases, and 7 bases lay between the germline ends. CDR3 coding DNA: TGTGCCAGCAGCCAAGAGTACCGGGGAAACACCATATATTTT. Translating it yields CASSQEYRGNTIYF.

This clonotype was seen more than once but under ten times. V is TRBV28 and J is TRBJ2-7, with D possibly matching TRBD2 (5 bases). The CDR3 extends over 15 amino acids. V was cut by 6 bases and J by 3 bases, with 18 bases left in between. Germline lookup yields CDR1 MDHEN and CDR2 SYDVKM. CDR3 residues: CASSSGPGSHYEQYF. The CDR3 DNA reads as TGTGCCAGCAGCTCGGGTCCGGGGAGTCACTACGAGCAGTACTTC.